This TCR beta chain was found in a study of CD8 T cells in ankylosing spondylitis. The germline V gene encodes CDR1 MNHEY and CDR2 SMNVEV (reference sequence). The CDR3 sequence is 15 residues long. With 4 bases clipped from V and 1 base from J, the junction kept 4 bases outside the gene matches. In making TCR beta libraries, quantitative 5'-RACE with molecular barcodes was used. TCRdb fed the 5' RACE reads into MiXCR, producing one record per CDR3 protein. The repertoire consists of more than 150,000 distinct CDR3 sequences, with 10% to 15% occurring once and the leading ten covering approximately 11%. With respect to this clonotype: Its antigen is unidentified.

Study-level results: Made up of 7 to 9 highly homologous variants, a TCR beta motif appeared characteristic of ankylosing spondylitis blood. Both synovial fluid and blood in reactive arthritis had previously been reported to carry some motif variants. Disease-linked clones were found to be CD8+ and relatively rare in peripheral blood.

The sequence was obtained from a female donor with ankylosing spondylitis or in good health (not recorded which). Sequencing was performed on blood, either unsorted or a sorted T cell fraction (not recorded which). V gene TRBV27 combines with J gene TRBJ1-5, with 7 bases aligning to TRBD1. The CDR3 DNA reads TGTGCCAGCAGTTCTAAGACAGGGAGCAATCAGCCCCAGCATTTT. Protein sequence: CASSSKTGSNQPQHF.